Detailed here is one T cell receptor beta chain. These data belong to a study of T cells in Graves' hyperthyroidism and ophthalmopathy. Study as a whole: The authors collected peripheral blood at initial diagnosis, before any treatment.

The CDR3 length is 16 residues. Trimming cost V 3 bases and J 0 bases, with 13 bases left between them. Germline V gene data show CDR1 as SEHNR and CDR2 as FQNEAQ (reference sequence). Amplification targeted TCR beta CDR3 regions from RNA transcripts. TCR CDR3 regions were first amplified by RT-PCR with HTBI primers. TCRdb reanalysed the multiplex PCR reads using MiXCR and keeps one entry per CDR3 protein. The repertoire holds hundreds of thousands of distinct CDR3 sequences, with around 15% as singletons. When ophthalmopathy did not progress within 18 months, Graves' hyperthyroidism was considered stable. An approximately 9.4 ml volume of fresh peripheral blood provided the PBMCs.

The sample consisted of blood. The clonotype originates from a woman between 25 and 40 years old with Graves' hyperthyroidism. The gene calls are TRBV7-9 and TRBJ2-3; D remains ambiguous. The DNA for the CDR3 is TGTGCCAGCAGCTTTAGTGCTCGAACTAGCACAGATACGCAGTATTTT. This gives the protein CASSFSARTSTDTQYF.